Each of the 6 T cell receptor beta chains below was sequenced from the same sample in a study of T cells in Graves' hyperthyroidism and ophthalmopathy. Template material for amplifying TCR beta CDR3 regions consisted of RNA transcripts. Initially, a first-round RT-PCR of the TCR CDR3 employed the HTBI primer set. TCRdb reanalysed the multiplex PCR reads using MiXCR and keeps one entry per CDR3 protein. The table has some 340,000 distinct CDR3 sequences, roughly 15% seen once; the top ten hold 34%. Material for sequencing was blood. Receptors were obtained from a woman between 40 and 50 years old with Graves' ophthalmopathy.

The sample holds many counts of this clonotype. The chain links TRBV2 to TRBJ2-3; TRBD2 aligns across 11 bases. Trimming took 7 bases from V and 5 from J; bases not matched to a gene: 5. Germline CDR1 SNHLY, CDR2 FYNNEI. The CDR3 is 14 residues long. CDR3 nucleotides: TGTGCCAGCACTAGCGGGAGGCCGAGAGATACGCAGTATTTT. Residues: CASTSGRPRDTQYF.

The V call is TRBV7-2, the J call TRBJ2-5; 7 bases match TRBD2. Looked up from germline, CDR1 is SGHTA and CDR2 is FQGNSA. The V segment lost 1 base and the J segment 13 bases; nucleotides outside the gene matches: 9. CDR3 size: 13 residues. The CDR3 region is CASSLDPSGGWYF. CDR3 DNA sequence: TGTGCCAGCAGCTTAGACCCCTCGGGGGGTTGGTACTTC.

The gene calls are TRBV19 and TRBJ1-6, with D perhaps TRBD1 (6 bases). The CDR3 loop spans 16 amino acids. V was shortened by 5 bases and J by 2 bases, with 13 bases between the two germline ends. The germline V gene encodes CDR1 LNHDA and CDR2 SQIVND (reference sequence). CDR3 in amino acids: CASSPRQDTYNSPLHF. The CDR3 region has the DNA TGTGCCAGTAGTCCCAGACAGGACACCTATAATTCACCCCTCCACTTT.

This clonotype has at least ten counts. The chain recombines TRBV29-1 with TRBJ2-2, with TRBD2 identical over 8 bases. V shed 5 bases and J 1 base; nucleotides not matched to a gene: 6. CDR1 and CDR2 from the germline V gene are SQVTM and ANQGSEA. There are 15 residues in the CDR3. CDR3 sequence: CSVRGGPENTGELFF. The DNA for the CDR3 is TGCAGCGTTCGCGGGGGGCCTGAGAACACCGGGGAGCTGTTTTTT.

This clonotype has a count of ten or more. In nucleotides, the CDR3 is TGCAGTGCTCCCCGAACTAGCGGGGCGAACAATGAGCAGTTCTTC. This translates into CSAPRTSGANNEQFF. The chain combines TRBV20-1 with TRBJ2-1; 10 nucleotides agree with TRBD2. This CDR3 is 15 amino acids long. Germline V lookup: CDR1 DFQATT, CDR2 SNEGSKA (reference sequence). The V gene end was trimmed by 5 bases and the J gene end by 5 bases; junction bases not matched to a gene: 9.

In this sample, this clonotype turned up a few times. The rearrangement links TRBV19 to TRBJ1-1, with TRBD1 identical over 8 bases. This CDR3 region has 15 residues. Germline V gene sequence: CDR1 LNHDA, CDR2 SQIVND (reference sequence). Trimming took 3 bases from V and 1 from J; bases not matched to a gene: 4. The CDR3 region is CASSIQGARNTEAFF. CDR3 sequence (DNA): TGTGCCAGTAGTATCCAGGGGGCACGGAACACTGAAGCTTTCTTT.